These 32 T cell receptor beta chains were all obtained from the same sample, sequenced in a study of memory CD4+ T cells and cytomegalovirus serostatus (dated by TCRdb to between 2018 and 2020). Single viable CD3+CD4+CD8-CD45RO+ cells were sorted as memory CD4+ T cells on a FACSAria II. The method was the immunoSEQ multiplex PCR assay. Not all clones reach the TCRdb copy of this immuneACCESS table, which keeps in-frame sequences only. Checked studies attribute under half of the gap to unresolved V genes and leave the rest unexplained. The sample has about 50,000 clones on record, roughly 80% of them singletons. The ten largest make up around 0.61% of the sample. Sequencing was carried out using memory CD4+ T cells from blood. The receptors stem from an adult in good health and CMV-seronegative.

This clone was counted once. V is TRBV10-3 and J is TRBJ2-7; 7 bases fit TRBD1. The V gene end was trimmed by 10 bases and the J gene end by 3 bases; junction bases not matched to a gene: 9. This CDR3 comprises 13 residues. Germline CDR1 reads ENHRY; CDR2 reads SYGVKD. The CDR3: CANSRQGDYEQYF. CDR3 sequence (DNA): TGTGCCAACTCTCGACAGGGAGACTACGAGCAGTACTTC.

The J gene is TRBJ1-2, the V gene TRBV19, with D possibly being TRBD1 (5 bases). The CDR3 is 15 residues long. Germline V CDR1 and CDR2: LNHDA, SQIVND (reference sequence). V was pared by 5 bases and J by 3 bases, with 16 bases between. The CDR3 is CASSFRHGGDYGYTF. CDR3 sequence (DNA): TGTGCCAGTAGTTTCCGACATGGGGGGGACTATGGCTACACCTTC.

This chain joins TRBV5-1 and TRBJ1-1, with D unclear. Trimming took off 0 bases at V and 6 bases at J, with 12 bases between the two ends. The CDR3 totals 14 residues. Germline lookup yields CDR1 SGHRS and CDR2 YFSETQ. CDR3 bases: TGCGCCAGCAGCTTGGATAGGATGGGATCTGAAGCTTTCTTT. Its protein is CASSLDRMGSEAFF.

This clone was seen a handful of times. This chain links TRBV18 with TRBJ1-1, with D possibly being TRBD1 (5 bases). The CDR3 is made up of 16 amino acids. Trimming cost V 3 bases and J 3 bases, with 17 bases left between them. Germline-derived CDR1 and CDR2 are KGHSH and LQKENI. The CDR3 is CASSPGLLRGDTEAFF. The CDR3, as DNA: TGTGCCAGCTCACCCGGGCTTTTACGGGGGGACACTGAAGCTTTCTTT.

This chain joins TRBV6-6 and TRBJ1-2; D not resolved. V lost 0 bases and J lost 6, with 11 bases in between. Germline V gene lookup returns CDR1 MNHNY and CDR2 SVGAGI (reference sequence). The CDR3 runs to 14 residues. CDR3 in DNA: TGTGCCAGCAGTTACTCGGACTCCGGCGATGGCTACACCTTC. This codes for CASSYSDSGDGYTF.

CDR3 loop: CASSLSLAGRETQYF. CDR3 sequence (DNA): TGTGCCAGCAGCTTGAGTCTAGCGGGGCGGGAGACCCAGTACTTC. This chain joins TRBV7-2 and TRBJ2-5, with 9 bases lining up with TRBD2. The CDR3 sequence is 15 residues long. Germline V gene lookup returns CDR1 SGHTA and CDR2 FQGNSA. The J segment lost 5 bases and the V segment lost 3 bases, leaving 7 bases of the junction unmatched.

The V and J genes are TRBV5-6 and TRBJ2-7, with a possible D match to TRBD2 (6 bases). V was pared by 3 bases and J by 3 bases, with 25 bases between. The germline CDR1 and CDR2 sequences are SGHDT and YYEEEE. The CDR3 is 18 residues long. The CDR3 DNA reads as TGTGCCAGCAGCTCCATTACCACCGGGACTCGGACCTACTACGAGCAGTACTTC. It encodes CASSSITTGTRTYYEQYF.

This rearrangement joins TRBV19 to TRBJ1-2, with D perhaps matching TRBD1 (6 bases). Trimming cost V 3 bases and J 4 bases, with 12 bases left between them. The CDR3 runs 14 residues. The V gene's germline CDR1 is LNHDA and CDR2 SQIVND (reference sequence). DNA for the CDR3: TGTGCCAGTAGTATGGCTGGACAGAGCTATGGCTACACCTTC. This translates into CASSMAGQSYGYTF.

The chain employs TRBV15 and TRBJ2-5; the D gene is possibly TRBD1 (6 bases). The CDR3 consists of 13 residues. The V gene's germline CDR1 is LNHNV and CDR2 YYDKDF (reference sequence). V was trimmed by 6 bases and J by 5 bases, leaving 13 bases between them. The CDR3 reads CATRMGAGETQYF. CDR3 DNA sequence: TGTGCCACCAGGATGGGGGCAGGGGAGACCCAGTACTTC.

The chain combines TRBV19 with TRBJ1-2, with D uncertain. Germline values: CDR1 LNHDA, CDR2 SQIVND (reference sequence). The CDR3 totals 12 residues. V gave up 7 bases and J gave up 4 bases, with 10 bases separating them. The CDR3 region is CASTDDLYGYTF. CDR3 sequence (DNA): TGTGCCAGTACCGATGACCTCTATGGCTACACCTTC.

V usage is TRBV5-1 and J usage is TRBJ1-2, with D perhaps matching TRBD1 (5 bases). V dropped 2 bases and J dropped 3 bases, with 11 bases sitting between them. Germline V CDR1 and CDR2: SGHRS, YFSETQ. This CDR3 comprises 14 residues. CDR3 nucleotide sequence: TGCGCCAGCAGCTTCGACAGTTCCGACTATGGCTACACCTTC. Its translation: CASSFDSSDYGYTF. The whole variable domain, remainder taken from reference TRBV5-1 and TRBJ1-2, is KAGVTQTPRYLIKTRGQQVTLSCSPISGHRSVSWYQQTPGQGLQFLFEYFSETQRNKGNFPGRFSGRQFSNSRSEMNVSTLELGDSALYLCASSFDSSDYGYTFGSGTRLTVV.

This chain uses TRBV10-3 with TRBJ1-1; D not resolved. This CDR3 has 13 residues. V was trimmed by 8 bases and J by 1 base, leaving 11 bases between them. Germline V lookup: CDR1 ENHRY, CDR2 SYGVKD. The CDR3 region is CAISEERNTEAFF. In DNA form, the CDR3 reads TGTGCCATCTCGGAGGAGCGGAACACTGAAGCTTTCTTT.

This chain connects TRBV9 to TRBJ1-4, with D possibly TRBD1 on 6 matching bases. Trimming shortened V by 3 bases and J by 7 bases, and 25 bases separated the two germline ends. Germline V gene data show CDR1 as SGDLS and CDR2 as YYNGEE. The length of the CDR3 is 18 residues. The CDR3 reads CASSGPLGSGSGAEKLFF. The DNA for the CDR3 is TGTGCCAGCAGCGGCCCCCTGGGGTCCGGTTCAGGGGCTGAAAAACTGTTTTTT.

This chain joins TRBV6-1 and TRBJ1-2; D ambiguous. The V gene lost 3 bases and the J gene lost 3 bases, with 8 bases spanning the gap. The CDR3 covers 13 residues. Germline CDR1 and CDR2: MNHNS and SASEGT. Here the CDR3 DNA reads TGTGCCAGCAGTGAGACGGTTTACTATGGCTACACCTTC. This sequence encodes CASSETVYYGYTF.

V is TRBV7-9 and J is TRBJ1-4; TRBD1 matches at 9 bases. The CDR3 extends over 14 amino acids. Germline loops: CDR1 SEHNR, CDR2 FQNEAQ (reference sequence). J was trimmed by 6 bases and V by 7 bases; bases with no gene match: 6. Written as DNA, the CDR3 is TGTGCCAGCATCCTCGGGACAGGGTATGAAAAACTGTTTTTT. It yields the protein CASILGTGYEKLFF.

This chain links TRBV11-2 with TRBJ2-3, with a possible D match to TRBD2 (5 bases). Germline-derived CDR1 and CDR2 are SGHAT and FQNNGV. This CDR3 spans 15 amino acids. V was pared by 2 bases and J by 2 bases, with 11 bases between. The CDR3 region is CASSLLGLYTDTQYF. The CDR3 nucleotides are TGTGCCAGCAGCTTACTTGGACTTTACACAGATACGCAGTATTTT.

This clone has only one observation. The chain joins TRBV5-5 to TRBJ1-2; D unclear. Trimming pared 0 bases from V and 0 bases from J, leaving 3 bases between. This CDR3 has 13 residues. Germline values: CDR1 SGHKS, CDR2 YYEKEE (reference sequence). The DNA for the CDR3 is TGTGCCAGCAGCTTGGACACTAACTATGGCTACACCTTC. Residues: CASSLDTNYGYTF.

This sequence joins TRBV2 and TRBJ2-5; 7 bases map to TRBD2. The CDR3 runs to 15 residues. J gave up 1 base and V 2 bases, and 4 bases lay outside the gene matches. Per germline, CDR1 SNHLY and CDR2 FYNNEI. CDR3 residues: CASSESGVRQETQYF. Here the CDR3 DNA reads TGTGCCAGCAGTGAAAGCGGGGTACGCCAAGAGACCCAGTACTTC.

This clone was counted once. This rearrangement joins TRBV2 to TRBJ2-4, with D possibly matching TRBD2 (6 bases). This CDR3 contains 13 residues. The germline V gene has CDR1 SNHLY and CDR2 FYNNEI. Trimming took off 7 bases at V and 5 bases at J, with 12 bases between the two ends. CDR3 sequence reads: CASTYWEENIQYF. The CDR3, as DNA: TGTGCCAGCACCTATTGGGAGGAAAACATTCAGTACTTC.

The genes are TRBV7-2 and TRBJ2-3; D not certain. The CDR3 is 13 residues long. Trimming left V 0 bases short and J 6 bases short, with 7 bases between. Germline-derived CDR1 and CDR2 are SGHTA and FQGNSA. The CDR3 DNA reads TGTGCCAGCAGCTTAGCGCGTAGGGATACGCAGTATTTT. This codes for CASSLARRDTQYF.

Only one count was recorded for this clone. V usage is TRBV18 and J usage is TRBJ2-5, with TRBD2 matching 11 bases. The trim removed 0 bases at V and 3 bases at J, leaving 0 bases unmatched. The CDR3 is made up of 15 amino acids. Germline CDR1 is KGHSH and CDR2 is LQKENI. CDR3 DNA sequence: TGTGCCAGCTCACCACCGACTAGCGGGAAAGAGACCCAGTACTTC. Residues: CASSPPTSGKETQYF. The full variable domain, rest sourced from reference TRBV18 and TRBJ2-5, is NAGVMQNPRHLVRRRGQEARLRCSPMKGHSHVYWYRQLPEEGLKFMVYLQKENIIDESGMPKERFSAEFPKEGPSILRIQQVVRGDSAAYFCASSPPTSGKETQYFGPGTRLLVL.

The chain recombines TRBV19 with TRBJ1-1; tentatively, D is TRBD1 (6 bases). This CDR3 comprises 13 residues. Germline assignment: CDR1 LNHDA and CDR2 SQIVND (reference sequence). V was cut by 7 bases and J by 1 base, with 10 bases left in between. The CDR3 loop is CASKQTGNTEAFF. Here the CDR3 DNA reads TGTGCCAGTAAACAGACAGGGAACACTGAAGCTTTCTTT.

The CDR3 bases are TGTGCCAGCAGTTTATCAGGGCTCTCCTACGAGCAGTACTTC. Amino acid sequence: CASSLSGLSYEQYF. This sequence joins TRBV28 and TRBJ2-7, with D perhaps TRBD1 (5 bases). V lost 1 base and J lost 0, with 7 bases in between. CDR3 length equals 14 residues. Germline V gene sequence: CDR1 MDHEN, CDR2 SYDVKM.

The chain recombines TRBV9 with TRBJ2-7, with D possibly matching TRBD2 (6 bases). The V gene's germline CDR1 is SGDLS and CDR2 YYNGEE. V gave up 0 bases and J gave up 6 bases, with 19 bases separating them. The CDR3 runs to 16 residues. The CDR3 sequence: CASSVDGGTPLGEQYF. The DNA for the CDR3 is TGTGCCAGCAGCGTAGATGGCGGGACCCCCTTGGGCGAGCAGTACTTC.

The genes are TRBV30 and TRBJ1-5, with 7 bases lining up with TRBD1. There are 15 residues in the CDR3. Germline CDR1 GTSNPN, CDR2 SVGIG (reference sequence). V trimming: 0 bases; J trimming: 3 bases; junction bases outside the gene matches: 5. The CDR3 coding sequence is TGTGCCTGGAGTGTAGGGGACAGTTCCAATCAGCCCCAGCATTTT. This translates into CAWSVGDSSNQPQHF.

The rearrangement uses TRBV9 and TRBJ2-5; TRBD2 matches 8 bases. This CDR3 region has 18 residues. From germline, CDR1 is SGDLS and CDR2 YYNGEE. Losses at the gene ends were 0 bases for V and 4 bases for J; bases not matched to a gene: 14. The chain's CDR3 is CASSVDRTGGPGRETQYF. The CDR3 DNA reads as TGTGCCAGCAGCGTAGATAGGACGGGGGGGCCAGGGCGAGAGACCCAGTACTTC.

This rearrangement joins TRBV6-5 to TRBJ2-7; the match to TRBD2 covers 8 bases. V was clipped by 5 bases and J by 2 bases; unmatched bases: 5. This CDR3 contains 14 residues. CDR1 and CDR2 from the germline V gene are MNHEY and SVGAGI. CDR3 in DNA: TGTGCCAGCAGTCCTACGGGACTAGCCTACGAGCAGTACTTC. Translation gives CASSPTGLAYEQYF.

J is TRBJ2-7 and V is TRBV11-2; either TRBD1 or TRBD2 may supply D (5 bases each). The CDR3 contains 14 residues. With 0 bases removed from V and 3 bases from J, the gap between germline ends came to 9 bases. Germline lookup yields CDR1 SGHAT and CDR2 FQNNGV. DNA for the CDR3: TGTGCCAGCAGCTTAGACGGGGCACTCTACGAGCAGTACTTC. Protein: CASSLDGALYEQYF.

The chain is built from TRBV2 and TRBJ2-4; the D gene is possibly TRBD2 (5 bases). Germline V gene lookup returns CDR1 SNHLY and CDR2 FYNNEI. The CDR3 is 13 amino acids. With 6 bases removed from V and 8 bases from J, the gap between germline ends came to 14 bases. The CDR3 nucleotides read TGTGCCAGCAGCCTTACTAGTTCCGACATTCAGTACTTC. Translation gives CASSLTSSDIQYF.

The CDR3 DNA sequence: TGCGCCAGCAGCCAAGATCAGGGTAGGAACTATGGCTACACCTTC. The encoded protein is CASSQDQGRNYGYTF. J is TRBJ1-2 and V is TRBV4-1; D may be TRBD1 (5 bases). Germline values: CDR1 MGHRA, CDR2 YSYEKL. The V end was cut by 0 bases, the J end by 2 bases, with 10 bases between. The CDR3 runs to 15 residues.

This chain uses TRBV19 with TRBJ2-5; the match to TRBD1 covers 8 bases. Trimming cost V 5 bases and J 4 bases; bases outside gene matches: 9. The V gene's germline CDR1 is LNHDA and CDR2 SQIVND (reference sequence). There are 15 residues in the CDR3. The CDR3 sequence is CASSARGQGLETQYF. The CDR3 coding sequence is TGTGCCAGTAGTGCTAGAGGACAGGGACTAGAGACCCAGTACTTC.

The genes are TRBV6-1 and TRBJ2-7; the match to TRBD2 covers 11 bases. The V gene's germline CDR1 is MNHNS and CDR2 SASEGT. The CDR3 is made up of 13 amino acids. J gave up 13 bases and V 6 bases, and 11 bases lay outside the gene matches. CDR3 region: CASRAGLAELHYF. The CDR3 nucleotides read TGTGCCAGCAGAGCGGGACTAGCGGAATTGCACTACTTC.